Here is one T cell receptor (beta chain) with its context. Its antigen is as yet unknown. This specimen comes from a study of breast tumors, draining lymph nodes, adjacent tissues. Study-wide points: Data fit most tumor T cells coming from lymph node, expanding in tumor.

MiXCR was run by TCRdb on the multiplex PCR reads, yielding one entry per CDR3 protein. The repertoire consists of around 50,000 distinct CDR3 sequences, with about 21% occurring once and the leading ten covering about 8%. Per the germline V gene, CDR1 is MNHEY and CDR2 is SVGEGT. The CDR3 is 13 amino acids. V lost 7 bases and J lost 0, with 8 bases in between. The TCR comes from a female donor with breast cancer. Some clones in this sample may be carry-over from other donors' samples. The source material was breast tumor tissue. The J gene is TRBJ2-3, the V gene TRBV6-2 or TRBV6-3, with no clear D. The CDR3, as DNA: TGTGCCAGCACAAAGGTTAGCACAGATACGCAGTATTTT. It specifies CASTKVSTDTQYF.